This T cell receptor beta chain was profiled in a study of cytomegalovirus exposure and HLA in healthy donors. Study-wide background: Unique TCRs numbering some 77 million, obtained from HLA-typed donors, made up an early data release. Study-level findings and limits: There were a few CMV-associated chains whose specificity for CMV antigens was confirmed in vitro.

This clone was recorded a few times. Its matching antigen is unknown. 13 Jbeta primers and 60 Vbeta primers were used for the PCR. Libraries were prepared by immunoSEQ multiplex PCR; TCRdb keeps only in-frame clonotypes and omits some of them. This table holds around 110,000 clones, roughly 69% found once. The V gene end was trimmed by 6 bases and the J gene end by 5 bases; junction bases not matched to a gene: 6. CDR3 size: 14 residues. Germline lookup yields CDR1 SNHLY and CDR2 FYNNEI. This chain joins TRBV2 and TRBJ1-1, with TRBD1 identical over 10 bases. The sequence was collected from a woman between 40 and 50 years old in good health and CMV-seropositive. The material sequenced was PBMCs. The CDR3 sequence: CASRPGQGGTEAFF. The CDR3 nucleotides are TGTGCCAGCAGACCCGGACAGGGGGGAACTGAAGCTTTCTTT.